Shown below are 27 T cell receptor beta chains from a single sample sequenced in a study of regulatory T cells in long-lasting Graves disease. Described time point: newly diagnosed GD, antithyroid drugs for less than 3 months. There was RNA extracted from PBMCs, and the TCR library was made from it. Building of the TCR beta libraries involved iRepertoire HTBI primers and Arm-PCR of CDR3 regions. One entry per CDR3 protein results from TCRdb running MiXCR on the multiplex PCR reads. The table includes a few hundred thousand distinct CDR3 sequences, over 12% detected once. Separately, the same data were catalogued under a study of T cells in Graves' hyperthyroidism and ophthalmopathy.

Sample: peripheral blood mononuclear cells (PBMCs), taken at new diagnosis, from a patient treated with antithyroid drugs. Every receptor here comes from a middle-aged woman with Graves disease.

This clonotype was found many times. The chain has TRBV28 and TRBJ2-1; the match to TRBD1 covers 10 bases. J gave up 4 bases and V 7 bases, and 7 bases lay outside the gene matches. This CDR3 has 15 amino acids. CDR1 and CDR2 from the germline V gene are MDHEN and SYDVKM. The chain's CDR3 is CASNRDRGNYNEQFF. CDR3 sequence (DNA): TGTGCCAGCAACCGGGACAGGGGAAATTACAATGAGCAGTTCTTC.

This clonotype was detected many times. V usage is TRBV20-1 and J usage is TRBJ2-1, with TRBD1 matching over 9 bases. The V segment lost 5 bases and the J segment 7 bases; nucleotides outside the gene matches: 9. Germline V gives CDR1 DFQATT, CDR2 SNEGSKA (reference sequence). The CDR3 totals 14 residues. The CDR3: CSAQPGQGWNEQFF. The CDR3 DNA reads as TGCAGTGCTCAACCGGGACAGGGATGGAATGAGCAGTTCTTC.

The genes are TRBV20-1 and TRBJ2-7; 7 bases agree with TRBD2. The CDR3 spans 14 residues. V was clipped by 0 bases and J by 3 bases; unmatched bases: 5. Germline loops: CDR1 DFQATT, CDR2 SNEGSKA (reference sequence). The CDR3 DNA is TGCAGTGCTAGAGAACCTAGCGGAGTCTACGAGCAGTACTTC. Protein sequence: CSAREPSGVYEQYF.

About this clonotype itself: Without the conserved terminal phenylalanine or tryptophan, this CDR3 likely stems from a read error. The chain combines TRBV10-2 with TRBJ2-1; 7 nucleotides agree with TRBD2. J lost 4 bases, V lost 6 bases, and 6 bases had no gene match. The germline gives CDR1 WSHSY, CDR2 SAAADI. This CDR3 region has 14 residues. This CDR3 reads CASSYTGGYNEQFS. DNA for the CDR3: TGCGCCAGCAGCTACACGGGAGGTTACAATGAGCAGTTCTCC.

The rearrangement joins TRBV7-8 to TRBJ2-2, with D uncertain. V was trimmed by 5 bases and J by 5 bases, leaving 15 bases between them. This CDR3 has 15 amino acids. Germline CDR1 SGHVS, CDR2 FQNEAQ. In DNA form, the CDR3 reads TGTGCCAGCAGCGTCAGTACCACTATTACCGGGGAGCTGTTTTTT. Residues: CASSVSTTITGELFF.

This clonotype was recorded at least ten times. V gene TRBV15 combines with J gene TRBJ2-7, with TRBD1 matching over 8 bases. The ends lost 3 bases at V and 4 bases at J; junction bases unmatched: 14. Germline loops: CDR1 LNHNV, CDR2 YYDKDF (reference sequence). The CDR3 loop spans 17 amino acids. CDR3 loop: CATSSMGRGQVSYEQYF. The CDR3 DNA follows: TGTGCCACCAGCAGTATGGGACGGGGACAGGTTTCTTACGAGCAGTACTTC.

The CDR3 loop reads CASSRRSDKEAFF. Written as DNA, the CDR3 is TGTGCCAGCAGTCGACGCAGTGATAAAGAAGCTTTCTTT. The chain recombines TRBV28 with TRBJ1-1; D is undetermined. CDR3 length: 13 residues. The V gene's germline CDR1 is MDHEN and CDR2 SYDVKM. Trimming shortened V by 5 bases and J by 8 bases, and 15 bases separated the two germline ends.

This clonotype has just a few counts. V is TRBV4-1 and J is TRBJ1-4; tentative D call: TRBD1 (5 bases). CDR1 MGHRA and CDR2 YSYEKL come from the germline V gene. The CDR3 totals 12 residues. V lost 6 bases and J 11 bases, leaving 13 bases between the germline ends. CDR3 coding DNA: TGCGCCAGCAGGGGACTCGAGGGGAAACTGTTTTTT. Translation: CASRGLEGKLFF.

There are many counts of this clonotype. The J gene is TRBJ2-6, the V gene TRBV20-1, with D hard to call. CDR1 and CDR2 (germline): DFQATT, SNEGSKA (reference sequence). Trimming stripped 5 bases from V and 4 bases from J, with 12 bases between. This CDR3 contains 14 residues. CDR3 nucleotide sequence: TGCAGTGCTTACAGTGATCCCGGGGCCAACGTCCTGACTTTC. Translation: CSAYSDPGANVLTF.

V and J are TRBV11-2 and TRBJ2-5; 9 bases align to TRBD2. After removal of 0 bases from V and 5 bases from J, the junction contained 7 bases not matched to a gene. The CDR3 loop spans 16 amino acids. Germline V gives CDR1 SGHAT, CDR2 FQNNGV. The CDR3 spells CASSLERLAGSETQYF. CDR3 DNA sequence: TGTGCCAGCAGCTTAGAGCGGCTAGCGGGAAGTGAGACCCAGTACTTC. Using reference TRBV11-2 and TRBJ2-5 for the parts outside the CDR3, the full variable domain is EAGVAQSPRYKIIEKRQSVAFWCNPISGHATLYWYQQILGQGPKLLIQFQNNGVVDDSQLPKDRFSAERLKGVDSTLKIQPAKLEDSAVYLCASSLERLAGSETQYFGPGTRLLVL.

The chain has TRBV5-1 and TRBJ2-7; 11 bases fit TRBD2. CDR3 length: 16 amino acids. Germline CDR1 and CDR2: SGHRS and YFSETQ. V dropped 1 base and J dropped 3; count of bases not matched to a gene: 6. The CDR3: CASSLQGLAVYYEQYF. CDR3 coding DNA: TGCGCCAGCAGCTTGCAGGGACTAGCGGTATACTACGAGCAGTACTTC. The full variable domain, completed using reference TRBV5-1 and TRBJ2-7, is KAGVTQTPRYLIKTRGQQVTLSCSPISGHRSVSWYQQTPGQGLQFLFEYFSETQRNKGNFPGRFSGRQFSNSRSEMNVSTLELGDSALYLCASSLQGLAVYYEQYFGPGTRLTVT.

As regards this clonotype: Given a much more abundant clone one base away, this may be a read error. The V gene is TRBV11-2, the J gene TRBJ2-3; D might be TRBD2 (6 bases). The germline V gene has CDR1 SGHAT and CDR2 FQNNGV. The CDR3 has 14 residues. The ends were cut back, 3 bases at V and 5 bases at J, with 12 bases in the middle. In nucleotides, the CDR3 is TGTGCCAGCAGCTTTTTAGCGGAGGAAGATACGCAGTATTTT. This translates into CASSFLAEEDTQYF.

This clonotype has only a few counts. This chain joins TRBV6-1 and TRBJ2-1, with TRBD2 matching 9 bases. Germline-derived CDR1 and CDR2 are MNHNS and SASEGT. The V segment lost 8 bases and the J segment 5 bases; nucleotides outside the gene matches: 7. The CDR3 sequence is 14 residues long. The CDR3 nucleotides read TGTGCCAGCCACCGACTAGCGGAGGACAATGAGCAGTTCTTC. Translation gives CASHRLAEDNEQFF.

Here the CDR3 DNA reads TGTGCCAGCAGCCAAGTTTGGGATGAGCAGTTCTTC. It codes for CASSQVWDEQFF. V is TRBV3-1 and J is TRBJ2-1; D gene uncertain. The V gene's germline CDR1 is LGHDT and CDR2 YNNKEL (reference sequence). V was cut by 1 base and J by 8 bases, with 6 bases left in between. The CDR3 loop spans 12 amino acids.

This clonotype was seen many times. J is TRBJ1-2 and V is TRBV24-1; D gene unclear. CDR1 and CDR2 (germline): KGHDR, SFDVKD. V was shortened by 3 bases and J by 9 bases, with 19 bases between the two germline ends. The CDR3 totals 15 residues. CDR3 in DNA: TGTGCCACCAGTGATCCCCCCGGACGTGAGAGTCGCTACACCTTC. It yields the protein CATSDPPGRESRYTF.

This clonotype has ten or more counts. This chain connects TRBV2 to TRBJ2-7; 7 bases agree with TRBD2. Germline lookup yields CDR1 SNHLY and CDR2 FYNNEI. This CDR3 region has 15 residues. V shed 6 bases and J 2 bases; nucleotides not matched to a gene: 10. The CDR3 protein is CASSLTGTTTYEQYF. In DNA form, the CDR3 reads TGTGCCAGCAGCCTCACCGGGACTACCACCTACGAGCAGTACTTC.

The chain recombines TRBV30 with TRBJ1-1, with D possibly TRBD1 on 6 matching bases. Germline CDR1 reads GTSNPN; CDR2 reads SVGIG (reference sequence). The V end was cut by 4 bases, the J end by 5 bases, with 14 bases between. This CDR3 contains 13 residues. The CDR3 coding sequence is TGTGCCTGGAAGTTGGGGGGGCGGACTGAAGCTTTCTTT. Protein: CAWKLGGRTEAFF.

This clonotype showed up many times. This sequence joins TRBV4-3 and TRBJ2-3; 12 positions match TRBD2. Germline assignment: CDR1 LGHNA and CDR2 YSLEER. The CDR3 contains 18 residues. With 0 bases clipped from V and 2 bases from J, the junction kept 6 bases outside the gene matches. CDR3 protein: CASSQDIRLAGDTDTQYF. As DNA, the CDR3 is TGCGCCAGCAGCCAAGATATCCGACTAGCGGGAGACACAGATACGCAGTATTTT.

The chain couples TRBV19 to TRBJ2-4; TRBD2 might be the D (7 bases). With 5 bases removed from V and 0 bases from J, the gap between germline ends came to 23 bases. There are 19 residues in the CDR3. Germline lookup yields CDR1 LNHDA and CDR2 SQIVND (reference sequence). DNA for the CDR3: TGTGCCAGTAGTGGATCGGCTCAGGGAGGGGGGTTAGCCAAAAACATTCAGTACTTC. The encoded protein is CASSGSAQGGGLAKNIQYF. The variable domain in full, with the rest retrieved from reference TRBV19 and TRBJ2-4, is DGGITQSPKYLFRKEGQNVTLSCEQNLNHDAMYWYRQDPGQGLRLIYYSQIVNDFQKGDIAEGYSVSREKKESFPLTVTSAQKNPTAFYLCASSGSAQGGGLAKNIQYFGAGTRLSVL.

This clonotype was counted ten times or more. This chain links TRBV28 with TRBJ2-7, with TRBD2 identical over 11 bases. V was clipped by 3 bases and J by 1 base; unmatched bases: 11. The length of the CDR3 is 18 residues. CDR1 is MDHEN, CDR2 SYDVKM, per germline. As DNA, the CDR3 is TGTGCCAGCAGTTTCAGTGCGGGACTAGCGGAGTTTTCCTACGAGCAGTACTTC. Its translation is CASSFSAGLAEFSYEQYF.

This clonotype appeared many times. The chain couples TRBV30 to TRBJ2-1; D call uncertain. CDR1 is GTSNPN and CDR2 is SVGIG in the germline V gene (reference sequence). The V gene lost 0 bases and the J gene lost 6 bases, with 15 bases spanning the gap. This CDR3 contains 15 residues. This CDR3 is CAWSVVLVQFNEQFF. CDR3 nucleotide sequence: TGTGCCTGGAGTGTGGTCCTAGTCCAATTCAATGAGCAGTTCTTC.

This clonotype was observed at least ten times. The J gene is TRBJ2-5, the V gene TRBV7-2; 7 bases are shared with TRBD2. This CDR3 has 13 amino acids. Germline CDR1 reads SGHTA; CDR2 reads FQGNSA. V was pared by 5 bases and J by 5 bases, with 5 bases of the junction left unmatched. The CDR3, as DNA: TGTGCCAGCAGCCCTGGGGGAGGGGAGACCCAGTACTTC. Protein product: CASSPGGGETQYF.

This clonotype appeared many times. The gene calls are TRBV3-1 and TRBJ2-5; no reliable D call. V was cut by 0 bases and J by 4 bases, with 9 bases left in between. Germline CDR1 reads LGHDT; CDR2 reads YNNKEL (reference sequence). This CDR3 comprises 14 residues. Written as DNA, the CDR3 is TGTGCCAGCAGCCAAGATCGATGGGGAGAGACCCAGTACTTC. Translating gives CASSQDRWGETQYF.

In this sample, this clonotype turned up many times. This chain uses TRBV6-2 or TRBV6-3 with TRBJ2-7; a possible D gene is TRBD2 (5 bases). From germline, CDR1 is MNHEY and CDR2 SVGEGT. This CDR3 has 13 amino acids. V was shortened by 2 bases and J by 2 bases, with 7 bases between the two germline ends. The CDR3 protein is CASSYEEAYEQYF. CDR3 sequence (DNA): TGTGCCAGCAGTTACGAGGAGGCCTACGAGCAGTACTTC.

This clonotype was counted many times. The V call is TRBV10-3, the J call TRBJ1-1; 7 positions match TRBD1. In germline, CDR1 is ENHRY, CDR2 SYGVKD. The CDR3 loop spans 14 amino acids. V lost 6 bases and J lost 5; bases outside the gene matches: 9. In nucleotides, the CDR3 is TGTGCCATCAGGGACAGGACAGGTGAAACTGAAGCTTTCTTT. It codes for CAIRDRTGETEAFF.

This chain links TRBV12-5 with TRBJ1-6, with D possibly matching TRBD1 (6 bases). CDR1 is LGHNT, CDR2 FRNRAP, per germline. With 5 bases removed from V and 5 bases from J, the gap between germline ends came to 10 bases. The CDR3 has 14 residues. CDR3 amino acids: CASGPDRDNSPLHF. The CDR3 DNA reads as TGTGCTAGTGGTCCGGACAGAGATAATTCACCCCTCCACTTT.

CDR3 sequence reads: CATSIQGSDTQYF. CDR3 coding DNA: TGTGCCACCAGCATACAGGGCTCAGATACGCAGTATTTT. V and J are TRBV15 and TRBJ2-3; the D gene is possibly TRBD1 (6 bases). V was clipped by 4 bases and J by 4 bases, with 9 bases between them. CDR3 length: 13 residues. Germline loops: CDR1 LNHNV, CDR2 YYDKDF (reference sequence).